The 8 T cell receptor beta chains below were found in one sample sequenced in a study of T cells in Graves' hyperthyroidism and ophthalmopathy. TCR beta CDR3 region amplification was performed from RNA transcripts. Carried out on the TCR CDR3, a first-round RT-PCR used the HTBI primer set. One entry per CDR3 protein results from TCRdb running MiXCR on the multiplex PCR reads. The sample has 500,000 or so distinct CDR3 sequences, under 20% seen once. Sequencing was carried out using blood. These receptors came from a woman in her late teens or twenties with Graves' ophthalmopathy.

This clonotype was observed many times. V and J are TRBV7-2 and TRBJ2-3; 16 bases map to TRBD2. The CDR3 contains 14 residues. V was clipped by 11 bases and J by 9 bases; unmatched bases: 8. Looked up from germline, CDR1 is SGHTA and CDR2 is FQGNSA. CDR3 DNA: TGTGCCGGGAAGGGGACTAGCGGGAGGGGGACGCAGTATTTT. Amino acid sequence: CAGKGTSGRGTQYF. The whole variable domain, remainder taken from reference TRBV7-2 and TRBJ2-3, is GAGVSQSPSNKVTEKGKDVELRCDPISGHTALYWYRQSLGQGLEFLIYFQGNSAPDKSGLPSDRFSAERTGGSVSTLTIQRTQQEDSAVYLCAGKGTSGRGTQYFGPGTRLTVL.

In this sample, this clonotype turned up many times. The chain uses TRBV24-1 and TRBJ1-1, with D unresolved. V lost 7 bases and J 0 bases, leaving 11 bases between the germline ends. Germline V CDR1 and CDR2: KGHDR, SFDVKD. The CDR3 spans 14 residues. CDR3 sequence: CATRGSSVNTEAFF. For the CDR3, the DNA is TGTGCCACCAGGGGTTCGAGCGTGAACACTGAAGCTTTCTTT.

This clonotype was observed at least ten times. The V and J genes are TRBV6-1 and TRBJ1-1, with 8 bases matching TRBD1. The junction had 8 bases not matched to a gene; V was cut back by 4 bases and J by 1 base. Germline V gene data show CDR1 as MNHNS and CDR2 as SASEGT. This CDR3 is built from 16 residues. CDR3 sequence reads: CASSGQGFSSNTEAFF. The CDR3 DNA follows: TGTGCCAGCAGTGGACAGGGGTTTTCATCGAACACTGAAGCTTTCTTT.

This clonotype was observed many times. CDR3 loop: CASSQGLAVSYEQYF. Here the CDR3 DNA reads TGTGCCAGCAGTCAGGGACTAGCGGTGAGTTACGAGCAGTACTTC. The chain recombines TRBV3-1 with TRBJ2-7; TRBD2 agrees at 11 bases. The CDR3 length is 15 residues. The germline V gene encodes CDR1 LGHDT and CDR2 YNNKEL (reference sequence). V trimming: 6 bases; J trimming: 4 bases; junction bases outside the gene matches: 8.

Of note for this clonotype: A much larger clone is a single base away; this may be a read error. The chain uses TRBV7-9 and TRBJ2-1; D is undetermined. The CDR3 contains 13 residues. Between the trimmed V and J ends, which lost 4 bases and 5 bases, there was a span of 9 bases. Germline V lookup: CDR1 SEHNR, CDR2 FQNEAQ (reference sequence). CDR3 sequence reads: CASSSNRDNEQFF. The CDR3 DNA reads TGTGCCAGCAGCTCCAACAGAGACAATGAGCAGTTCTTC.

A few counts support this clonotype. V usage is TRBV15 and J usage is TRBJ2-1; TRBD2 agrees at 9 bases. J was trimmed by 5 bases and V by 4 bases; bases with no gene match: 6. CDR1 LNHNV and CDR2 YYDKDF come from the germline V gene (reference sequence). CDR3 size: 15 residues. The chain's CDR3 is CATSKAGGRHNEQFF. The CDR3 nucleotides are TGTGCCACCAGCAAAGCGGGAGGTCGGCACAATGAGCAGTTCTTC. The full variable domain, with the rest looked up from reference TRBV15 and TRBJ2-1, is DAMVIQNPRYQVTQFGKPVTLSCSQTLNHNVMYWYQQKSSQAPKLLFHYYDKDFNNEADTPDNFQSRRPNTSFCFLDIRSPGLGDTAMYLCATSKAGGRHNEQFFGPGTRLTVL.

In its sample, this clonotype was seen many times. The chain joins TRBV11-3 to TRBJ2-5; 11 nucleotides line up with TRBD1. The CDR3 is made up of 13 amino acids. CDR1 is SGHNT, CDR2 YENEEA, per germline. Trimming cost V 11 bases and J 5 bases; bases outside gene matches: 7. The CDR3 nucleotides are TGTGCCGGCGGACAGGGGGCGGGGGAGACCCAGTACTTC. This encodes CAGGQGAGETQYF.

This clonotype has ten or more counts. CDR3 region: CASSDTSNTDTQYF. CDR3 sequence (DNA): TGCGCCAGCAGTGATACTAGCAACACAGATACGCAGTATTTT. The chain combines TRBV10-1 with TRBJ2-3; TRBD2 might be the D (6 bases). The CDR3 runs 14 residues. Germline-derived CDR1 and CDR2 are WNHNN and SYGVQD (reference sequence). V was trimmed by 3 bases and J by 2 bases, leaving 9 bases between them.